Given below is one TCR beta chain in context. Its antigen is still unknown. Per-base quality was not reported, and no clone a single base away is much larger than it. Preparation of the library involved the immunoSEQ multiplex PCR assay. The table was pulled from immuneACCESS by TCRdb, which kept in-frame rearrangements only. Such tables lose some clones; where checked, under half of the loss comes from unresolved V genes, and the rest has no known cause. For this sample the table gives 140,000 or so clones, of which roughly 89% were detected only once. 4.9% of the sample rests with the top ten. The germline V end is reduced by 2 bases and the J end by 5 bases; junction bases left unmatched: 7. From a lookup of the germline V gene, CDR1 and CDR2 are SGHVS and FQNEAQ. The cysteine opens and the phenylalanine closes a CDR3 of 16 amino acids. Only the CDR3 DNA stays, 48 bases, in frame from base 1. This entry comes from a study of control samples from healthy donors and cancer patients (dated by TCRdb to about 2020).

The chain is encoded by TRBV7-8 joined to TRBJ2-5, with 11 central nucleotides matching TRBD2. The clonotype originates from a young man in good health. The sequencing sample was made of blood. The CDR3 is CASSLYSGGALETQYF. The DNA reads as follows: TGTGCCAGCAGCTTATATAGCGGGGGGGCGTTGGAGACCCAGTACTTC.